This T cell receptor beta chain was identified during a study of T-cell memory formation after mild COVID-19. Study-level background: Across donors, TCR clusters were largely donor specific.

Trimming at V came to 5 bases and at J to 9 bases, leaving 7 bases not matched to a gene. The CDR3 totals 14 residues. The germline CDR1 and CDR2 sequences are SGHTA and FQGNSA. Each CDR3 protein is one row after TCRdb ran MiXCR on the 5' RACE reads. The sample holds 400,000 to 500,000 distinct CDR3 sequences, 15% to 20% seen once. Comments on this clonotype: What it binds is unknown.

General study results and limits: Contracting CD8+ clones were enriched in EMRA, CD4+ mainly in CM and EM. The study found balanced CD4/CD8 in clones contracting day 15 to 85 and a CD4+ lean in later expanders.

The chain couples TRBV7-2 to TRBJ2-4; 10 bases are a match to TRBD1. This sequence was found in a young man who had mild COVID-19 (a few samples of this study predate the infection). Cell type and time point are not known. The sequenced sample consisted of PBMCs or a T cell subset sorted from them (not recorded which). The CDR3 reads CASSPPTGGVIQYF. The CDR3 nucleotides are TGTGCCAGCAGCCCCCCGACAGGGGGCGTCATTCAGTACTTC.